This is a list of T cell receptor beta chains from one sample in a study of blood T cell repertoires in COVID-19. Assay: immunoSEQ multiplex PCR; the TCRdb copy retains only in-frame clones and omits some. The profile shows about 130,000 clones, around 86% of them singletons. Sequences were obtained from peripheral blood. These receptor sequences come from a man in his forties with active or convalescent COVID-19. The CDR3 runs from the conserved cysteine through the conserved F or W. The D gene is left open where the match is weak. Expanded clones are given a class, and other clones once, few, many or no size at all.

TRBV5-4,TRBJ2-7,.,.,TGTGCCAGCAGTTCCGACGGTGTAGCTGAGCAGTACTTC,CASSSDGVAEQYF
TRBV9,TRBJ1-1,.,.,TGTGCCAGCAGCGTAGCTACAGGAAACACTGAAGCTTTCTTT,CASSVATGNTEAFF
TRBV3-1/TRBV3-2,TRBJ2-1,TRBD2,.,TGTGCCAGCAGCCCCAGGGAGGGAGCTAATGAGCAGTTCTTC,CASSPREGANEQFF
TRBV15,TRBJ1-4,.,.,TGTGCCACCAGCAGACAGGGGACAAACGAAAAACTGTTTTTT,CATSRQGTNEKLFF
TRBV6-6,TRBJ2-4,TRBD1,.,TGTGCCAGCAGTCCGACAGGGTCCCCCACCACTGCCAAAAACATTCAGTACTTC,CASSPTGSPTTAKNIQYF
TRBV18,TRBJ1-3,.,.,TGTGCCAGCTCACCCCGGGGTGAATCTGGAAACACCATATATTTT,CASSPRGESGNTIYF
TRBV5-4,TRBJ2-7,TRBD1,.,TGTGCCAGCACCTCGACAGGGGCTAACTCCTACGAGCAGTACTTC,CASTSTGANSYEQYF
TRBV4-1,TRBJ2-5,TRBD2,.,TGCGCCAGCAGCCTCAGTGCAACTAGCGACCAAGAGACCCAGTACTTC,CASSLSATSDQETQYF
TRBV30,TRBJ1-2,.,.,TGTGCCTGGAGTGTCTCGCGGCGTTACACCTTC,CAWSVSRRYTF
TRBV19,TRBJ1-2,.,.,TGTGCCAGTAGTATAGCGGTACCAGGGGCCTATGGCTACACCTTC,CASSIAVPGAYGYTF
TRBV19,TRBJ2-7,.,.,TGTGCCAGTAGTATGCCAGGAAACTCCTACGAGCAGTACTTC,CASSMPGNSYEQYF
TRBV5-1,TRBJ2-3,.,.,TGCGCCAGCAGCTTGGAACAGGTCACAGATACGCAGTATTTT,CASSLEQVTDTQYF
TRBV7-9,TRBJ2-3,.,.,TGTGCCAGCAGCCTCGAGTCGAGCACAGATACGCAGTATTTT,CASSLESSTDTQYF
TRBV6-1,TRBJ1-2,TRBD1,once,TGTGCCAGCAGTGAACAGGGGGGAATAAATGGCTACACCTTC,CASSEQGGINGYTF
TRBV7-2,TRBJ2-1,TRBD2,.,TGTGCCAGCAGCCCGAGCGGGGGCACCTACAATGAGCAGTTCTTC,CASSPSGGTYNEQFF
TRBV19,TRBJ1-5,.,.,TGTGCCAGTAGTATAGGGGGCGATCAGCCCCAGCATTTT,CASSIGGDQPQHF
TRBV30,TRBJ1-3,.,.,TGTGCCTGGAATTTAGGAGGGCCTGGAAACACCATATATTTT,CAWNLGGPGNTIYF
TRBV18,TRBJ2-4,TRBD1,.,TGTGCCAGCTCACGGGGACAGGGGGGAAACATTCAGTACTTC,CASSRGQGGNIQYF
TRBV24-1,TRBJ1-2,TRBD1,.,TGTGCCACCAGTGATTTGGAGGGGGCGCGGGCCTATGGCTACACCTTC,CATSDLEGARAYGYTF
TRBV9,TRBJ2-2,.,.,TGTGCCAGCAGCGGGGCGGGCTACAACACCGGGGAGCTGTTTTTT,CASSGAGYNTGELFF
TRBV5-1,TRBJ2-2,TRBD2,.,TGCGCCAGCAGCCCTAGCGGGCCACCACCCCGGGAGCTGTTTTTT,CASSPSGPPPRELFF
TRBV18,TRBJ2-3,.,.,TGTGCCAGCTCACCAGAAGGGGGAATGAGGCGGACAGATACGCAGTATTTT,CASSPEGGMRRTDTQYF
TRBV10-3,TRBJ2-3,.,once,TGTGCCATCAAACAGAGCACAGATACGCAGTATTTT,CAIKQSTDTQYF
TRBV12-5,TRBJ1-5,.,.,TGTGCTAGTGGCACAGACAGGCTAATAGGTCAGCCCCAGCATTTT,CASGTDRLIGQPQHF
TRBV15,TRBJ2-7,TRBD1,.,TGTGCCACCAGCAGACAGCCCCAGATAACAGGGGAGAGGGCTTACGAGCAGTACTTC,CATSRQPQITGERAYEQYF
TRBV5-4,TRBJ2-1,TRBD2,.,TGTGCCAGCAGCTCGGGACTAGCGGGGGAGCCTAGTAATGAGCAGTTCTTC,CASSSGLAGEPSNEQFF
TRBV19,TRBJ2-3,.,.,TGTGCCAGTAGTTTATTAGCTGCGACCTCTAGCACAGATACGCAGTATTTT,CASSLLAATSSTDTQYF
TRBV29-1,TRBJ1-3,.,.,TGCAGCGTGACCAGGGACACTATCTCTGGAAACACCATATATTTT,CSVTRDTISGNTIYF
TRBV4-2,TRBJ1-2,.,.,TGTGCCAGCAGCCAAGTTAAGGACAGAAGTGGCTACACCTTC,CASSQVKDRSGYTF
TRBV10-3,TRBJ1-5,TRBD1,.,TGTGCCACCAGCCCGGGACAGGCTAAAAATCAGCCCCAGCATTTT,CATSPGQAKNQPQHF
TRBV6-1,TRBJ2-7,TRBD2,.,TGTGCCAGCAGTGAGGGGCGGGCTAGCGGGGTCTCCTACGAGCAGTACTTC,CASSEGRASGVSYEQYF
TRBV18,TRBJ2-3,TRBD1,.,TGTGCCAGCTCCCCCGGGACAGGGGGTTTCACAGATACGCAGTATTTT,CASSPGTGGFTDTQYF
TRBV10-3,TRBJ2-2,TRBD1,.,TGTGCCATCATCGGACAGGGGCTCACCGGGGAGCTGTTTTTT,CAIIGQGLTGELFF
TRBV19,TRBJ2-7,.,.,TGTGCCAGTAGTATGGACAGCTCCTACGAGCAGTACTTC,CASSMDSSYEQYF
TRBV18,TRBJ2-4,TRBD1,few,TGTGCCAGCTCACCGGGACAGGGAGAAAACATTCAGTACTTC,CASSPGQGENIQYF
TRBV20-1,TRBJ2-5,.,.,TGCAGTGCTAGGGCCTCAGAGACCCAGTACTTC,CSARASETQYF
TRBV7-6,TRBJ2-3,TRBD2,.,TGTGCCAGCAGCTTAGCGGGGGGGAGTTACACAGATACGCAGTATTTT,CASSLAGGSYTDTQYF
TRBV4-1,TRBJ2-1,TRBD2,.,TGCGCCAGCAGCCTTACTAGCGAGCACTACAATGAGCAGTTCTTC,CASSLTSEHYNEQFF
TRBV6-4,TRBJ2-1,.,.,TGTGCCAGCAGTGACTCGACGACAGGCGCGAGGCAGTTCTTC,CASSDSTTGARQFF
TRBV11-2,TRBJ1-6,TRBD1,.,TGTGCCAGCAGCCCCGACAGGGATTCACCCCTCCACTTT,CASSPDRDSPLHF
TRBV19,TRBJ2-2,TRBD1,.,TGTGCCAGTAGTCCGGGACAGGGCTGGACCGGGGAGCTGTTTTTT,CASSPGQGWTGELFF
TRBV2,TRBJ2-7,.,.,TGTGCCAGCAGCGTTCGGGTGGACCGGGGCGAGCAGTACTTC,CASSVRVDRGEQYF
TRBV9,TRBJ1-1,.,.,TGTGCCAGCAGCCCAGGGGACACTGAGTTTGAGGCTTTCTTT,CASSPGDTEFEAFF
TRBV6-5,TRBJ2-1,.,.,TGTGCCAGCAGGGCCCGGGGGTCCTACAATGAGCAGTTCTTC,CASRARGSYNEQFF
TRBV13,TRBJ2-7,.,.,TGTGCCAGCAGCTCCCGGGACTTCGCCTACGAGCAGTACTTC,CASSSRDFAYEQYF
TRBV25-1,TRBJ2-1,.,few,TGTGCCAGCAGTGACAGGGCTGAGCAGTTCTTC,CASSDRAEQFF
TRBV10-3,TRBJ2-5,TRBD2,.,TGTGCCATCAGAGATCGACTAGCGGGGCCCCAAGAGACCCAGTACTTC,CAIRDRLAGPQETQYF
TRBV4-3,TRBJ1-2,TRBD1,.,TGCGCCAGCAGCCAAGACTCAGGGGGTTTCTATGGCTACACCTTC,CASSQDSGGFYGYTF
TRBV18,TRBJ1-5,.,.,TGTGCCAGCTCACCAAAGGGGACAAGCAATCAGCCCCAGCATTTT,CASSPKGTSNQPQHF
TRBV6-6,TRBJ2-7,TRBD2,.,TGTGCCAGCAGGAGTAGCGGGGCAGTCGACGAGCAGTACTTC,CASRSSGAVDEQYF
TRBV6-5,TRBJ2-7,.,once,TGTGCCAGCAGTTACTCATGGGACAATACCTACGAGCAGTACTTC,CASSYSWDNTYEQYF
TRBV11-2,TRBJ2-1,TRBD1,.,TGTGCCAGCAGCTCTTACAGGGGGATTGGTGAGCAGTTCTTC,CASSSYRGIGEQFF
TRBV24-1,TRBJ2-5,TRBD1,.,TGTGCCACCAGTGATGCTAGGGGGCCCCAAGAGACCCAGTACTTC,CATSDARGPQETQYF
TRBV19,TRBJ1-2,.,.,TGTGCCAGTAGTATGGTGCAGGGCTATGGCTACACCTTC,CASSMVQGYGYTF
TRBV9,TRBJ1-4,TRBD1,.,TGTGCCAGCAGCGCCTCCCCGACAGGGAGAGGTGAAAAACTGTTTTTT,CASSASPTGRGEKLFF
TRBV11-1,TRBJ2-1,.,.,TGTGCCAGCAGCTTAGTTGAGGCCGCTACACAGTTCTTC,CASSLVEAATQFF
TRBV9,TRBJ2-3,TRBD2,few,TGTGCCAGCAGCCCCCGAGGAGCGGGGGGGTATAAGTGGAGAGATACGCAGTATTTT,CASSPRGAGGYKWRDTQYF
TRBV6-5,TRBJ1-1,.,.,TGTGCCAGCAGTTACTCCCCAGGAGGGGACACTGAAGCTTTCTTT,CASSYSPGGDTEAFF
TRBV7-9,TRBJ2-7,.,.,TGTGCCAGCAGCTTTACAGGGCTCGAGCAGTACTTC,CASSFTGLEQYF
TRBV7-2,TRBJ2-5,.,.,TGTGCCAGCAAGGTTGGGATGGGGGCGCGGGAGACCCAGTACTTC,CASKVGMGARETQYF